This TCR beta chain was recovered during a study of T cells in Graves' hyperthyroidism and ophthalmopathy. Broader study findings: Ophthalmopathy was told apart from stable hyperthyroidism by a 13 V-J model.

Germline values: CDR1 MDHEN, CDR2 SYDVKM. This CDR3 region has 13 residues. Trimming removed 3 bases at V and 4 bases at J, with 10 bases between. Ophthalmopathy patients had moderate-to-severe active disease, CAS ≥3, NOSPECS ≥4, and disease duration under 3 months. RNA transcripts were the template for amplifying TCR beta CDR3 regions. During a first-round RT-PCR of the TCR CDR3, the HTBI primer set was used. MiXCR was run by TCRdb on the multiplex PCR reads, yielding one entry per CDR3 protein. Of hundreds of thousands of distinct CDR3 sequences listed, about 20% were seen once; the top ten hold about 45%. This clonotype has a count of ten or more. Its target is not known.

This chain joins TRBV28 and TRBJ2-7, with D possibly being TRBD2 (5 bases). Sequencing was performed on blood. This clonotype was obtained from a man aged 40-55 years with Graves' ophthalmopathy. CDR3 residues: CASSFTSWYEQYF. CDR3 DNA sequence: TGTGCCAGCAGTTTCACTAGTTGGTACGAGCAGTACTTC.